These 17 T cell receptor beta chains were sequenced from one sample in a study of blood T cell repertoires in COVID-19. The table came from immunoSEQ multiplex PCR; TCRdb's copy has only in-frame clones and leaves some out. The data contain 200,000 to 250,000 clones, roughly 82% of them singletons. The sample was peripheral blood. These receptors all stem from a man at least 80 years old with acute or convalescent COVID-19.

The chain joins TRBV6-1 to TRBJ1-6; no clear D. V was cut by 2 bases and J by 8 bases, with 7 bases left in between. This CDR3 is built from 13 residues. Germline lookup yields CDR1 MNHNS and CDR2 SASEGT. The CDR3 sequence: CASSEQVDSPLHF. In DNA, the CDR3 is TGTGCCAGCAGTGAACAGGTGGATTCACCCCTCCACTTT.

This chain links TRBV7-8 with TRBJ1-5; D possibly corresponds to TRBD1 (6 bases). Deletions cut 5 bases from V and 1 base from J, with 12 bases between. There are 15 residues in the CDR3. The germline V gene has CDR1 SGHVS and CDR2 FQNEAQ. CDR3 sequence reads: CASSLRDTSNQPQHF. The CDR3 bases are TGTGCCAGCAGCCTCCGGGACACCAGCAATCAGCCCCAGCATTTT.

The chain carries TRBV5-1 and TRBJ2-1, with 15 bases fitting TRBD2. V lost 2 bases, J lost 0 bases, and 12 bases stayed unmatched. Looked up from germline, CDR1 is SGHRS and CDR2 is YFSETQ. The CDR3 is 21 amino acids. The CDR3 region is CASSFRTSGGALNGSYNEQFF. The CDR3, as DNA: TGCGCCAGCAGCTTTCGGACTAGCGGGGGGGCTCTTAATGGCTCCTACAATGAGCAGTTCTTC.

This chain uses TRBV12-3 or TRBV12-4 with TRBJ1-1, with TRBD1 matching over 12 bases. This CDR3 spans 13 amino acids. Trimming at V came to 7 bases and at J to 13 bases, leaving 10 bases not matched to a gene. CDR3 in amino acids: CASTQQGQGAVFF. CDR3 in DNA: TGTGCCAGCACCCAACAGGGACAGGGGGCGGTTTTCTTT.

The chain carries TRBV4-2 and TRBJ2-1, with a weak D call TRBD1 (6 bases). V lost 1 base and J 6 bases, leaving 13 bases between the germline ends. Looked up from germline, CDR1 is LGHNA and CDR2 is YNFKEQ. This CDR3 spans 15 amino acids. The CDR3 sequence: CASSQAGEGGNEQFF. CDR3 nucleotides: TGTGCCAGCAGCCAAGCCGGGGAAGGGGGCAATGAGCAGTTCTTC.

The chain combines TRBV6-5 with TRBJ1-2; D is perhaps TRBD1 (6 bases). V was clipped by 11 bases and J by 9 bases, with 16 bases between them. This CDR3 is 11 amino acids long. Germline V gene lookup returns CDR1 MNHEY and CDR2 SVGAGI. CDR3 sequence reads: CAAGGGGSYTF. The CDR3 DNA is TGTGCCGCCGGGGGGGGCGGGAGCTACACCTTC.

This sequence joins TRBV7-3 and TRBJ2-1, with D possibly being TRBD2 (6 bases). The CDR3 spans 12 residues. Between the trimmed V and J ends, which lost 5 bases and 10 bases, there was a span of 12 bases. Germline V CDR1 and CDR2: SGHTA, FQGTGA. The CDR3 is CASSPRGGEQFF. CDR3 DNA sequence: TGTGCCAGCAGCCCCCGGGGAGGAGAGCAGTTCTTC.

This sequence joins TRBV5-1 and TRBJ1-5; 8 nucleotides match TRBD1. This CDR3 spans 13 amino acids. The J segment lost 6 bases and the V segment lost 4 bases, leaving 3 bases of the junction unmatched. Germline loops: CDR1 SGHRS, CDR2 YFSETQ. The chain's CDR3 is CASSTGTGQPQHF. In DNA form, the CDR3 reads TGCGCCAGCAGCACCGGGACAGGTCAGCCCCAGCATTTT.

The V and J genes are TRBV11-3 and TRBJ2-7; 10 nucleotides align to TRBD2. The V gene's germline CDR1 is SGHNT and CDR2 YENEEA. The length of the CDR3 is 15 residues. V shed 2 bases, J shed 2 bases, and the junction held 3 bases outside the gene matches. The CDR3 DNA follows: TGTGCCAGCAGCTTATCTAGCGGGAGCGCCTACGAGCAGTACTTC. Residues: CASSLSSGSAYEQYF.

This chain links TRBV6-5 with TRBJ2-4; D not certain. Germline lookup yields CDR1 MNHEY and CDR2 SVGAGI. V lost 0 bases to trimming and J lost 6 bases, with 9 bases between them. CDR3 length: 14 amino acids. The CDR3: CASSYSISGNIQYF. CDR3 coding DNA: TGTGCCAGCAGTTACTCGATTTCGGGAAACATTCAGTACTTC.

This clone was found a few times. The V gene is TRBV12-3 or TRBV12-4, the J gene TRBJ1-1; perhaps TRBD1 as D (5 bases). The CDR3 has 13 amino acids. The V end was cut by 3 bases, the J end by 1 base, with 6 bases between. For the CDR3, the DNA is TGTGCCAGCAGTTTCACAGGGAACACTGAAGCTTTCTTT. It is translated as CASSFTGNTEAFF.

The chain has TRBV6-5 and TRBJ1-2; a weak D match, TRBD1 (5 bases). The CDR3 contains 12 residues. Deletions cut 6 bases from V and 3 bases from J, with 8 bases between. Germline-derived CDR1 and CDR2 are MNHEY and SVGAGI. The CDR3 sequence is CASRARDYGYTF. For the CDR3, the DNA is TGTGCCAGCAGAGCCAGGGACTATGGCTACACCTTC.

Regarding this clone: The sample holds other DNA sequences that translate to the same CDR3. The rearrangement links TRBV12-3 or TRBV12-4 to TRBJ1-5, with D hard to call. V dropped 2 bases and J dropped 4 bases, with 6 bases sitting between them. The CDR3 runs to 13 residues. The CDR3, as DNA: TGTGCCAGCAGTTTAACGGGTAATCAGCCCCAGCATTTT. Its translation: CASSLTGNQPQHF.

The chain joins TRBV18 to TRBJ2-2; D is possibly TRBD1 (5 bases). The V gene lost 2 bases and the J gene lost 0 bases, with 10 bases spanning the gap. CDR3 length: 16 residues. Germline assignment: CDR1 KGHSH and CDR2 LQKENI. DNA for the CDR3: TGTGCCAGCTCACCAATAGGGGCATCGAACACCGGGGAGCTGTTTTTT. Translating gives CASSPIGASNTGELFF.

This clone was seen once. The chain recombines TRBV6-5 with TRBJ2-7, with D possibly matching TRBD1 (5 bases). This CDR3 is built from 15 residues. Between the trimmed V and J ends, which lost 4 bases and 1 base, there was a span of 14 bases. The germline gives CDR1 MNHEY, CDR2 SVGAGI. For the CDR3, the DNA is TGTGCCAGCAGTTCCGTAGAGGCAGGGTCCTACGAGCAGTACTTC. Translation: CASSSVEAGSYEQYF.

The chain has TRBV7-2 and TRBJ1-5, with D tentatively TRBD1 (5 bases). This CDR3 comprises 13 residues. Germline values: CDR1 SGHTA, CDR2 FQGNSA. The V end was cut by 4 bases, the J end by 7 bases, with 11 bases between. The CDR3 sequence: CASSYLKGQPQHF. The DNA of the CDR3 is TGTGCCAGCAGCTACCTTAAGGGGCAGCCCCAGCATTTT.

V gene TRBV28 combines with J gene TRBJ1-5; D gene unclear. The CDR3 is 17 amino acids. Germline lookup yields CDR1 MDHEN and CDR2 SYDVKM. The V and J ends lost 2 bases and 2 bases respectively, with 16 bases between them. In DNA, the CDR3 is TGTGCCAGCAGTTTAGAGGAGTTTCTGGGTGGCAATCAGCCCCAGCATTTT. It is translated as CASSLEEFLGGNQPQHF. Combining the CDR3 with reference TRBV28 and TRBJ1-5 gives the whole variable domain DVKVTQSSRYLVKRTGEKVFLECVQDMDHENMFWYRQDPGLGLRLIYFSYDVKMKEKGDIPEGYSVSREKKERFSLILESASTNQTSMYLCASSLEEFLGGNQPQHFGDGTRLSIL.